This T cell receptor beta chain is drawn from a study of T cell responses to AZD1222 COVID-19 vaccine. Broader study findings: Reportedly, nearly half the spike-specific TCRs target unmutated variant regions. Seropositive AZD1222 recipients at baseline numbered only six or seven.

To note about this clone: Its matching antigen is unknown.

The CDR3 length is 14 residues. Germline CDR1 GTSNPN, CDR2 SVGIG (reference sequence). V lost 3 bases and J 3 bases, leaving 9 bases between the germline ends. TCRdb keeps only in-frame clones here, not all; method: immunoSEQ multiplex PCR. The sample carries 110,000 or so clones, approximately 83% recorded once. The TCR originated in an adult in good health. The sample was peripheral blood, taken on day 0 of AZD1222 vaccination. The genes are TRBV30 and TRBJ1-6; D unclear. CDR3 sequence reads: CAWRARGYNSPLHF. The CDR3 DNA is TGTGCCTGGAGAGCCCGGGGCTATAATTCACCCCTCCACTTT.